This T cell receptor beta chain was recorded in a study of lymphopenia after photon versus proton radiotherapy. Study-level results: Only patients who died were analyzed for survival; proton advantage is unproven.

V was pared by 3 bases and J by 3 bases, with 11 bases between. Germline V gene lookup returns CDR1 MGHRA and CDR2 YSYEKL. The CDR3 sequence is 15 residues long. Generated by immunoSEQ multiplex PCR, the TCRdb table keeps only in-frame clones and is missing some. This sample has some 20,000 clones; roughly 90% occur once, and the top ten carry 11%. This clone was detected only a few times. Its antigen remains unidentified. This receptor was taken from a man older than 75 with esophageal cancer. The source was peripheral blood, collected from a patient treated with proton-based radiotherapy. The gene calls are TRBV4-1 and TRBJ1-4; D might be TRBD1 (5 bases). The CDR3 coding sequence is TGCGCCAGCAGCCAGGGTGGGGGATCTAATGAAAAACTGTTTTTT. Its protein product is CASSQGGGSNEKLFF.